In this sample, the clone carrying this T cell receptor (beta chain) turned up a few times. This sample was taken from a study of T cell responses to AZD1222 COVID-19 vaccine. Profiling relied on immunoSEQ multiplex PCR, and the TCRdb table lists in-frame clones only, not all of them. The repertoire includes around 100,000 clones, around 85% of them detected once, and 4.5% sits in the top ten. Trimming removed 4 bases at V and 4 bases at J, with 21 bases between. CDR1 is SGHRS and CDR2 is YFSETQ in the germline V gene. The CDR3 is 16 amino acids. This receptor was obtained from an adult who received the AZD1222 COVID-19 vaccine. The sample in question was peripheral blood, obtained 28 days after the second AZD1222 dose. V gene TRBV5-1 combines with J gene TRBJ2-7; tentatively, D is TRBD2 (6 bases). CDR3 bases: TGCGCCAGCAGCCCCGCCGGGGGAGCGTACCCGTACGAGCAGTACTTC. This gives the protein CASSPAGGAYPYEQYF.